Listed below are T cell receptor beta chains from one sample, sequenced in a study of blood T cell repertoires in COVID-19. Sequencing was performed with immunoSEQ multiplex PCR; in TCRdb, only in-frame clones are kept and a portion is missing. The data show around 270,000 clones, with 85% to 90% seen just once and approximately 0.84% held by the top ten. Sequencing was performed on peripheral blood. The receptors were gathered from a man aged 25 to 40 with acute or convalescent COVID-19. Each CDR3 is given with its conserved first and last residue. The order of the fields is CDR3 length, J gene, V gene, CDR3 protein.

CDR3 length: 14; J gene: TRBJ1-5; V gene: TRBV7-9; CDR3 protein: CASSSGGSNQPQHF
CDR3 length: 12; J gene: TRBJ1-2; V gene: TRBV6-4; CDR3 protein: CASQSGVQGYTF
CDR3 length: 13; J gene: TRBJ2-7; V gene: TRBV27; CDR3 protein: CASRRQGAREQYF
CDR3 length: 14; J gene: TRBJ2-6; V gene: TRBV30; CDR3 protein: CAWSPVSGANVLTF
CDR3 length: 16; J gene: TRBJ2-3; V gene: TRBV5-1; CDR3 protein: CASSLRPGGLTDTQYF
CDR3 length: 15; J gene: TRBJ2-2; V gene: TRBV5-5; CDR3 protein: CASSFRFPNTGELFF
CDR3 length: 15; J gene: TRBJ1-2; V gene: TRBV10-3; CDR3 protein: CAISQTGGKNYGYTF
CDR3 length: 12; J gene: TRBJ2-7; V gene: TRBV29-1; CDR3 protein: CSARTGAYEQYF
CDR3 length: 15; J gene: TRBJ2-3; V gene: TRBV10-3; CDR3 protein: CAIKGTSGFTDTQYF
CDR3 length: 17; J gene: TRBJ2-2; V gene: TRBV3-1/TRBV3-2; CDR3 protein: CASSPISGRGNTGELFF
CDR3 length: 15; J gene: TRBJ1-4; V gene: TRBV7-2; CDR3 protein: CASSLRTERNEKLFF
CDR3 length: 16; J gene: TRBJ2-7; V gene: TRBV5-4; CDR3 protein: CASSRTAGGVSYEQYF